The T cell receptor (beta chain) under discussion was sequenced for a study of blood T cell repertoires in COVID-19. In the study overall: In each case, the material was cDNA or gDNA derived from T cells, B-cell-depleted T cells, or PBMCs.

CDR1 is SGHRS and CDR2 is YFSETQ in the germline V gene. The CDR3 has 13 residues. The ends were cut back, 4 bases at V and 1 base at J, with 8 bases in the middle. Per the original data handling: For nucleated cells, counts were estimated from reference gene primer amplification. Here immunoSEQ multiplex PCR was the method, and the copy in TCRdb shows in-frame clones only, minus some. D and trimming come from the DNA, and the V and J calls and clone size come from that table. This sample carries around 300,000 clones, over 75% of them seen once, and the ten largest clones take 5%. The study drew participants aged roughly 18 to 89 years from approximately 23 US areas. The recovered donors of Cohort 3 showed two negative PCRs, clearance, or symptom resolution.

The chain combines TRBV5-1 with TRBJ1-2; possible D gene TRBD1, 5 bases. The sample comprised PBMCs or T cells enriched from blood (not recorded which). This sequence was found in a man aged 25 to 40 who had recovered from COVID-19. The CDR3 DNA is TGCGCCAGCAGCCCCCAGGGTAACTATGGCTACACCTTC. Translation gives CASSPQGNYGYTF.